The rows below give T cell receptor beta chains drawn from one sample of a study of T cell responses to AZD1222 COVID-19 vaccine. Clones were sequenced by immunoSEQ multiplex PCR, and TCRdb holds only the in-frame ones, with some missing. The table lists more than 85,000 clones, roughly 83% of them singletons. The material was peripheral blood, obtained on day 0 of AZD1222 vaccination. The receptors shown here come from an adult in good health. Each CDR3 is given with its conserved first and last residue. The order of the fields is clone size, V gene, D gene, J gene, CDR3 protein, CDR3 DNA. D genes are given only for firm matches. Clone size is not always given. Where it is, it says once, few, many or a class for expanded clones.

>few|TRBV3-1/TRBV3-2|.|TRBJ1-2
CASSLINYGYTF
TGTGCCAGCAGCCTAATTAACTATGGCTACACCTTC
>.|TRBV24-1|.|TRBJ1-3
CATSDLGTSGNTIYF
TGTGCCACCAGTGATTTGGGGACCTCTGGAAACACCATATATTTT
>.|TRBV25-1|.|TRBJ1-2
CASNWGKAGYTF
TGTGCCAGCAATTGGGGGAAGGCGGGCTACACCTTC
>.|TRBV27|TRBD2|TRBJ2-3
CASTTYGGTHTDTQYF
TGTGCCAGCACCACTTACGGGGGGACCCACACAGATACGCAGTATTTT
>.|TRBV29-1|.|TRBJ2-7
CSVELGASGEQYF
TGCAGCGTTGAGCTGGGCGCATCGGGAGAGCAGTACTTC
>.|TRBV25-1|.|TRBJ1-2
CASSESGLYGYTF
TGTGCCAGCAGTGAATCAGGACTCTATGGCTACACCTTC
>.|TRBV30|TRBD1|TRBJ1-6
CAWRPWSDRVGSPLHF
TGTGCCTGGAGGCCTTGGAGCGACAGGGTGGGCTCACCCCTCCACTTT
>.|TRBV4-2|.|TRBJ1-6
CASSQEEGGRSPLHF
TGTGCCAGCAGCCAAGAGGAGGGTGGAAGATCACCCCTCCACTTT
>many|TRBV9|.|TRBJ1-4
CASSARPSLNNEKLFF
TGTGCCAGCAGCGCACGGCCATCTCTTAATAATGAAAAACTGTTTTTT
>.|TRBV5-1|TRBD2|TRBJ2-3
CASSKGTSGSLTDTQYF
TGCGCCAGCAGCAAAGGGACTAGCGGGAGCTTAACGGATACGCAGTATTTT
>.|TRBV11-3|TRBD2|TRBJ2-7
CASSSVSGRFYEQYF
TGTGCCAGCAGCTCAGTGAGCGGGAGGTTCTACGAGCAGTACTTC
>once|TRBV11-3|TRBD1|TRBJ1-6
CASSRGTGNSPLHF
TGTGCCAGCAGCAGGGGGACAGGGAATTCACCCCTCCACTTT
>.|TRBV4-3|TRBD1|TRBJ1-4
CASSQVSGQYNEKLFF
TGCGCCAGCAGCCAAGTGTCGGGACAGTATAATGAAAAACTGTTTTTT
>many|TRBV19|TRBD2|TRBJ2-1
CASSSPGGRSEQFF
TGTGCCAGTAGTTCTCCGGGAGGGCGGAGTGAGCAGTTCTTC
>.|TRBV6-5|.|TRBJ2-3
CASIGNADTQYF
TGTGCCAGCATCGGTAACGCAGATACGCAGTATTTT
>.|TRBV12-3/TRBV12-4|.|TRBJ1-2
CASSLGGLYGYTF
TGTGCCAGCAGTCTCGGGGGTTTATATGGCTACACCTTC
>.|TRBV20-1|.|TRBJ2-1
CSASQTNEQFF
TGCAGTGCTAGCCAGACCAATGAGCAGTTCTTC
>.|TRBV12-5|TRBD2|TRBJ2-7
CASALGVLAGAVDEQYF
TGTGCTAGTGCCCTTGGGGTACTAGCGGGAGCAGTCGACGAGCAGTACTTC